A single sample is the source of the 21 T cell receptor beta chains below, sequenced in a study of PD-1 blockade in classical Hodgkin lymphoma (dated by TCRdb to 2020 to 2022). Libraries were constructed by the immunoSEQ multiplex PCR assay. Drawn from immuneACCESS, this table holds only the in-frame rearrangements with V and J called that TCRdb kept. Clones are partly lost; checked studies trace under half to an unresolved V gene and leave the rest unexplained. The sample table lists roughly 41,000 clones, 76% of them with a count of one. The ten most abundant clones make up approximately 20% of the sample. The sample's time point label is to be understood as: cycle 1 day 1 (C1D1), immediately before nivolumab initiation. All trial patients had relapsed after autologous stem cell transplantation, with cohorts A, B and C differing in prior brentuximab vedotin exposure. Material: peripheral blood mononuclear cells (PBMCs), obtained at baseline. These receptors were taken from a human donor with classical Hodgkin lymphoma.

CDR3 nucleotide sequence: TGTGCCTGGAGACGGTGGGCCGAGGGAACTGAAGCTTTCTTT. Protein sequence: CAWRRWAEGTEAFF. J is TRBJ1-1 and V is TRBV30, with D unclear. Germline V gene sequence: CDR1 GTSNPN, CDR2 SVGIG (reference sequence). CDR3 length equals 14 residues. With 3 bases removed from V and 5 bases from J, the gap between germline ends came to 16 bases.

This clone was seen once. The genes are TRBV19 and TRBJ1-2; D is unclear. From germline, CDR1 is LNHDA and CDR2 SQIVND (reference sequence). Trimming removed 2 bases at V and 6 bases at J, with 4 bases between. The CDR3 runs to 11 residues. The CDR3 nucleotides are TGTGCCAGTAGTATACTGGATGGCTACACCTTC. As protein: CASSILDGYTF.

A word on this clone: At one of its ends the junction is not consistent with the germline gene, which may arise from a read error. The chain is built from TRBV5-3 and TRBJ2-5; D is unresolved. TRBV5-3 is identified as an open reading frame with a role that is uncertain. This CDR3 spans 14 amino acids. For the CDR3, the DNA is TGTGCCAGCAGCTTGGTCGAGGACGGTAAGACCCAGTACTTC. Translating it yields CASSLVEDGKTQYF.

The CDR3 DNA sequence: TGTGCCAGCGAAGAGGGCACAGGGGTGGGCGGCTACACCTTC. This encodes CASEEGTGVGGYTF. The chain recombines TRBV9 with TRBJ1-2, with 7 bases lining up with TRBD1. CDR3 size: 14 residues. The J segment lost 8 bases and the V segment lost 7 bases, leaving 14 bases of the junction unmatched. The germline V gene encodes CDR1 SGDLS and CDR2 YYNGEE.

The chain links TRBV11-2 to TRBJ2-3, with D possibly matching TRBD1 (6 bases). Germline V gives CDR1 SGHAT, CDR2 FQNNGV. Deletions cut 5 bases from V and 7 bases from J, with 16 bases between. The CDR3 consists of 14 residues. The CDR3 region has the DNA TGTGCCAGCAGCGAAGGTGTCACAGGGCATACGCAGTATTTT. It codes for CASSEGVTGHTQYF.

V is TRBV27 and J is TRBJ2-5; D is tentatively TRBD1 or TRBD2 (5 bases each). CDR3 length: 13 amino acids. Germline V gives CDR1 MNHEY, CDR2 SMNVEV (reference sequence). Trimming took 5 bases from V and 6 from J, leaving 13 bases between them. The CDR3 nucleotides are TGTGCCAGCAGTCTCCTCCGGGACCAGACCCAGTACTTC. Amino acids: CASSLLRDQTQYF.

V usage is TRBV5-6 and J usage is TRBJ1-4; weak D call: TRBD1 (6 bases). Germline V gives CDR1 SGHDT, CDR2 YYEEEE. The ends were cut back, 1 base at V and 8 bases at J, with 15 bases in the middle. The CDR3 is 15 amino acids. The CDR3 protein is CASSLITQGREKLFF. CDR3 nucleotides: TGTGCCAGCAGCTTGATTACGCAGGGGCGCGAAAAACTGTTTTTT.

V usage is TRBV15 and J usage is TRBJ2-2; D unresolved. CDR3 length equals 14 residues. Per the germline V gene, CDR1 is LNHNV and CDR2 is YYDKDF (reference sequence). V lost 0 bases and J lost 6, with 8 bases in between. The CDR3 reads CATSRDLSPGELFF. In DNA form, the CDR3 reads TGTGCCACCAGCAGAGATTTAAGTCCCGGGGAGCTGTTTTTT.

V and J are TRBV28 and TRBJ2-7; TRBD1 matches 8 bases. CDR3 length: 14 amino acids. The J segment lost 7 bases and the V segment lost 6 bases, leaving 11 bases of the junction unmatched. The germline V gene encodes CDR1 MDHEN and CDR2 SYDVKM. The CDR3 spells CASSQYQGAREQYF. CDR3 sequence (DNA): TGTGCCAGCAGCCAGTATCAGGGGGCGCGTGAGCAGTACTTC.

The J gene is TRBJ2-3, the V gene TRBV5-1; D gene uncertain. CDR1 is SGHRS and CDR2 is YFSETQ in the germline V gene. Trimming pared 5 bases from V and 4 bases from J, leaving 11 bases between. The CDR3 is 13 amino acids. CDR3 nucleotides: TGCGCCAGCAGAGCTATGAGCTCAGATACGCAGTATTTT. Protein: CASRAMSSDTQYF.

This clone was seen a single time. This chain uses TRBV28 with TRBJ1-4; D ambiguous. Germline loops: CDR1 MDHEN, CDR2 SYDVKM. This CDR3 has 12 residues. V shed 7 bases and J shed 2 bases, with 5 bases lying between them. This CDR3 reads CASKQTNEKLFF. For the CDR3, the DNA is TGTGCCAGCAAGCAGACTAATGAAAAACTGTTTTTT.

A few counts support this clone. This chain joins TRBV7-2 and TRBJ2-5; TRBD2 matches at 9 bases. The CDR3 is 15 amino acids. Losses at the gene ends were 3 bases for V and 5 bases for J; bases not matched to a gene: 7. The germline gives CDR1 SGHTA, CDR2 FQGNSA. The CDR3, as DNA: TGTGCCAGCAGCTTCGATCTAGCGGGACATGAGACCCAGTACTTC. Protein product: CASSFDLAGHETQYF.

Here the CDR3 DNA reads TGCAGCGTATGCCCCCGGGGCACTGAAGCTTTCTTT. Its translation is CSVCPRGTEAFF. The V and J genes are TRBV29-1 and TRBJ1-1; D call uncertain. CDR3 length: 12 residues. Germline CDR1 reads SQVTM; CDR2 reads ANQGSEA. V gave up 6 bases and J gave up 4 bases, with 12 bases separating them.

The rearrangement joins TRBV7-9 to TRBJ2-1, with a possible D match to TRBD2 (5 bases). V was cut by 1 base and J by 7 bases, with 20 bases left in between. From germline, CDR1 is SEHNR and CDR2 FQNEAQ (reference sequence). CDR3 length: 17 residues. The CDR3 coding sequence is TGTGCCAGCAGCTTAGTTAAGTCGGGGTTGGAGGTAAATGAGCAGTTCTTC. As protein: CASSLVKSGLEVNEQFF.

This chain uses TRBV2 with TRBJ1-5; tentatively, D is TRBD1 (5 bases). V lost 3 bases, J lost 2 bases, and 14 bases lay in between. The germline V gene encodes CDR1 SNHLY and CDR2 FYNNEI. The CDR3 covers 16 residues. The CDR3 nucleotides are TGTGCCAGCAGTGATGGGACCGTCCAACGCAATCAGCCCCAGCATTTT. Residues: CASSDGTVQRNQPQHF.

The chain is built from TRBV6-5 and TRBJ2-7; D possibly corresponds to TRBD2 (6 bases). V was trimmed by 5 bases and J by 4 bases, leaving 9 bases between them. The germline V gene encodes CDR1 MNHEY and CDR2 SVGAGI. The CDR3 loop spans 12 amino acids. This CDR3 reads CASSGGGYEQYF. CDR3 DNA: TGTGCCAGCAGTGGTGGGGGGTACGAGCAGTACTTC.

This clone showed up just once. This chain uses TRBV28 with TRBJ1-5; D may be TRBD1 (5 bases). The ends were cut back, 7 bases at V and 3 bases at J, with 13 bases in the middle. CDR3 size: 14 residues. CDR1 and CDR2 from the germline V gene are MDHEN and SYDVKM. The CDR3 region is CASTPGQFNQPQHF. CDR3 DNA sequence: TGTGCCAGCACCCCAGGGCAGTTCAATCAGCCCCAGCATTTT.

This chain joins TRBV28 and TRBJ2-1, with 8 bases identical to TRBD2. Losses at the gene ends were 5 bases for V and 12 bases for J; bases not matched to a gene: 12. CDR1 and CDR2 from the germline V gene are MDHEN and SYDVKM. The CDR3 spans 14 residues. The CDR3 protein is CASSPLAVGLAQFF. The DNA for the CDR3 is TGTGCCAGCAGTCCCCTCGCTGTCGGACTAGCGCAGTTCTTC.

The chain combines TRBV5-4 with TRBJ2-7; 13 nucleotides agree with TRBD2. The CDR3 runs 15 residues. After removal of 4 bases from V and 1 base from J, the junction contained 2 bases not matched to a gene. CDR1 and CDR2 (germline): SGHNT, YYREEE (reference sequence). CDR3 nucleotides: TGTGCCAGCAGCCCGGGACTAGCGGGATCCTACGAGCAGTACTTC. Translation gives CASSPGLAGSYEQYF.

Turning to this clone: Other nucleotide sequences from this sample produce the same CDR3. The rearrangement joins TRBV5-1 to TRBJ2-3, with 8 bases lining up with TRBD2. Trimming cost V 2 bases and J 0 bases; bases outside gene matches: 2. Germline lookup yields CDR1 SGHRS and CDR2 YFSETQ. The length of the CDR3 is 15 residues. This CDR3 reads CASSLRTSSTDTQYF. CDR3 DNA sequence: TGCGCCAGCAGCTTAAGGACTAGCAGCACAGATACGCAGTATTTT. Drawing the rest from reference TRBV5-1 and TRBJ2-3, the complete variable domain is KAGVTQTPRYLIKTRGQQVTLSCSPISGHRSVSWYQQTPGQGLQFLFEYFSETQRNKGNFPGRFSGRQFSNSRSEMNVSTLELGDSALYLCASSLRTSSTDTQYFGPGTRLTVL.

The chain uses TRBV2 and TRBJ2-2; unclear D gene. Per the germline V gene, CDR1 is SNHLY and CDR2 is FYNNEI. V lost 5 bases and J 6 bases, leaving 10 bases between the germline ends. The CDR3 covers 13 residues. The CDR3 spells CASSLSISGELFF. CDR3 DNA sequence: TGTGCCAGCAGTCTTAGCATTTCCGGGGAGCTGTTTTTT.